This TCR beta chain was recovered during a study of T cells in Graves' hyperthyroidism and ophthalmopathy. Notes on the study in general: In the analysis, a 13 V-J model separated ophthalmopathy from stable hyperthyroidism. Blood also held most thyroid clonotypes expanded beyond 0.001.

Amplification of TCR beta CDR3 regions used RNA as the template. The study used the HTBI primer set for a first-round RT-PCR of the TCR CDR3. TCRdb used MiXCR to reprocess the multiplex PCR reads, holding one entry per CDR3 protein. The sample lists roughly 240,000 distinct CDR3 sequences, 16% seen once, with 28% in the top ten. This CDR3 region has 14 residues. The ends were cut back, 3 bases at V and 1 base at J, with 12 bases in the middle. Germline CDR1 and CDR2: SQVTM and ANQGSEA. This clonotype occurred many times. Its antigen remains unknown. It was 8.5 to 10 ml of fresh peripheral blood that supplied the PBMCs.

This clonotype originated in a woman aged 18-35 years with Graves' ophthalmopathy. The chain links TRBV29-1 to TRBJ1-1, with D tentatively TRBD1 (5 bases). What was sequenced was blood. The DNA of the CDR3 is TGCAGCGTTGAGGAATGGGGGACGAACACTGAAGCTTTCTTT. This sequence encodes CSVEEWGTNTEAFF.